This T cell receptor (beta chain) was observed in a study of T cells in Graves' hyperthyroidism and ophthalmopathy. Germline values: CDR1 SGHAT, CDR2 FQNNGV. The CDR3 has 15 residues. Amplification yielded TCR beta CDR3 regions, with RNA transcripts as the source. In the first-round RT-PCR of the TCR CDR3, the HTBI primer set was used. Using its own MiXCR run on the multiplex PCR reads, TCRdb lists one record per CDR3 protein. Of about 500,000 distinct CDR3 sequences listed, approximately 15% are singletons. This clonotype has just a few counts. The junction departs from germline at one end; a sequencing error may be responsible.

The specimen sequenced was blood. This rearrangement joins TRBV11-2 to TRBJ2-3; D is undetermined. The receptor was derived from a woman younger than 30 with Graves' hyperthyroidism. The CDR3 loop is CASSQEPKDTDTQYF. The CDR3 nucleotides are TGCGCCAGCAGCCAAGAGCCTAAGGACACAGATACGCAGTATTTT.